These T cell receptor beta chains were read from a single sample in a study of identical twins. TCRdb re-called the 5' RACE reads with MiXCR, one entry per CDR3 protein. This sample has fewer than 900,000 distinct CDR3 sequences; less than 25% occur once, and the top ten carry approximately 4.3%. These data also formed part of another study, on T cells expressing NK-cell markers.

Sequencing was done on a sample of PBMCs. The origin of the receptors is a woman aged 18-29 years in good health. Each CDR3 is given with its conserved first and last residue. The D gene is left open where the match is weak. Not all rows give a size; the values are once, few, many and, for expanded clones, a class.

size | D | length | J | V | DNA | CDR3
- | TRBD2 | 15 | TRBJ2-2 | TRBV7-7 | TGTGCCAGCAGCTTAAGCGGGAAAGGCACCGGGGAGCTGTTTTTT | CASSLSGKGTGELFF
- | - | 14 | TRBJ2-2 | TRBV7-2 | TGTGCCAGCAGTCGTCGAAGGGAAGCCGGGGAGCTGTTTTTT | CASSRRREAGELFF
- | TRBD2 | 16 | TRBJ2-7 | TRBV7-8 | TGTGCCAGCAGCCCGGGACTAGCGGGCTCCGCCTACGAGCAGTACTTC | CASSPGLAGSAYEQYF
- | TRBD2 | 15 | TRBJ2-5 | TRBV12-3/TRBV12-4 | TGTGCCAGCACGAGACTAGCGGGGGGGCAAGAGACCCAGTACTTC | CASTRLAGGQETQYF
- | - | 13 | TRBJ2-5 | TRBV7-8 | TGTGCCAGCAGCCAGACAGGCCCCGGGGCCCAGTACTTC | CASSQTGPGAQYF
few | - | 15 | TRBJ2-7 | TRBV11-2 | TGTGCCAGCAGCCAATGGAATCCGGAGCCCTACGAGCAGTACTTC | CASSQWNPEPYEQYF
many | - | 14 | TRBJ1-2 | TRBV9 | TGTGCCAGCAGCGTAGAGGGAGGGCCAGGGGGCTACACCTTC | CASSVEGGPGGYTF
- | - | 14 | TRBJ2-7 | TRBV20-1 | TGCAGTGCTAGGGGGACCCAAGGCCACTACGAGCAGTACTTC | CSARGTQGHYEQYF
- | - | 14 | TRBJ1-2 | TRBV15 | TGTGCCACCAGCAGAGAGGGCAGGGGAGATGGCTACACCTTC | CATSREGRGDGYTF
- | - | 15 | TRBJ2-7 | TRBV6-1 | TGTGCCAGCAGATCCCATGACAGACGCTCCTACGAGCAGTACTTC | CASRSHDRRSYEQYF
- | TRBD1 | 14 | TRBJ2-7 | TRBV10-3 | TGTGCCATCGGGCGGGACAGGGGTAACGACGAGCAGTACTTC | CAIGRDRGNDEQYF
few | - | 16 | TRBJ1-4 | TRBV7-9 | TGTGCCAGCAGCTCGACCCCGGGTACCACTAATGAAAAACTGTTTTTT | CASSSTPGTTNEKLFF
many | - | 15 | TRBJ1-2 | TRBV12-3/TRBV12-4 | TGTGCCAGCAGTTACCGTCGGGGATCTAACTATGGCTACACCTTC | CASSYRRGSNYGYTF
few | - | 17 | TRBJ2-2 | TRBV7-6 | TGTGCCAGCAGCTTAGAAGGGGCACTACTGAACACCGGGGAGCTGTTTTTT | CASSLEGALLNTGELFF
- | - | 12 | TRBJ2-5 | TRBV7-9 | TGTGCCAGCAGCCCAGGGACGGTCTTTAGGTACTTC | CASSPGTVFRYF
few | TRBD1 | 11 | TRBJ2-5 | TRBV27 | TGTGCCAGCAGTGGTCGGACAGGGGTGAACTTC | CASSGRTGVNF
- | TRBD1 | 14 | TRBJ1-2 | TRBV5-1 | TGCGCCAGCAGCTTCGAGGGACAGGGCTATGGCTACACCTTC | CASSFEGQGYGYTF
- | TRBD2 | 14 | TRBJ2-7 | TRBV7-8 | TGTGCCAGCAGCACCCGCGGGAGGGTATACGAGCAGTACTTC | CASSTRGRVYEQYF
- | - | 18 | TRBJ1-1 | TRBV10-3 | TGTGCCATCAGCCGGGGGGAGGGGTCGTCTGGGTTTCGCACTGAAGCTTTCTTT | CAISRGEGSSGFRTEAFF
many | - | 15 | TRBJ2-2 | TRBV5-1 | TGCGCCAGCAGCTTGAGGCCAGCTAACACCGGGGAGCTGTTTTTT | CASSLRPANTGELFF
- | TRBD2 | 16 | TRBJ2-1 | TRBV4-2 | TGTGCCAGCAGCCAAGCGGCGCTGACTAGCATCTATGAGCAGTTCTTC | CASSQAALTSIYEQFF
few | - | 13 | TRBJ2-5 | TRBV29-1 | TGCAGCGTTGAGACAGCGTACCAAGAGACCCAGTACTTC | CSVETAYQETQYF
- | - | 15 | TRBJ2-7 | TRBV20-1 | TGCAGTGCTAGCGGTTTCGGGACGGGGGCCTACGAGCAGTACTTC | CSASGFGTGAYEQYF
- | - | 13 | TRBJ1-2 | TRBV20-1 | TGCAGTGCTTACAGCGTCACTAACTATGGCTACACCTTC | CSAYSVTNYGYTF
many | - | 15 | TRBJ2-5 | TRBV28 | TGTGCCAGCAGCCAGGCGGGAACCCCAACGGAGACCCAGTACTTC | CASSQAGTPTETQYF
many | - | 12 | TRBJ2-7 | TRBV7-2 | TGTGCCAGCAGCTGGCAGACCGGAGAGCAGTACTTC | CASSWQTGEQYF
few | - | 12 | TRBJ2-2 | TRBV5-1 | TGCGCCAGCCGGGTTTACACCGGGGAGCTGTTTTTT | CASRVYTGELFF
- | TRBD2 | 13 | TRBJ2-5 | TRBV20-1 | TGCAGTCTCCCCGGGGGAGGGCTAGAGACCCAGTACTTC | CSLPGGGLETQYF
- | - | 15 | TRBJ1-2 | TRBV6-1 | TGTGCCAGCAGCCGCACGACAGGTTTGGTCTCTGGCTACACCTTC | CASSRTTGLVSGYTF
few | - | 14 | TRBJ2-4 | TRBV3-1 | TGTGCCAGCAGCCAAAGTCACAGGAGGGACATTCAGTACTTC | CASSQSHRRDIQYF
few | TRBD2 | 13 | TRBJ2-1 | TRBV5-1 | TGCGCCAGCGGGGCGGGAGTAGCGGATGAGCAGTTCTTC | CASGAGVADEQFF
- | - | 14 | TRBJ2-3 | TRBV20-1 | TGCAGTGCTAGACGGGACCTTAGCACAGATACGCAGTATTTT | CSARRDLSTDTQYF
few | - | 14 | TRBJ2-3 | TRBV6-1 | TGTGCCAGCAGACCGGGCCTGTCCGCAGATACGCAGTATTTT | CASRPGLSADTQYF
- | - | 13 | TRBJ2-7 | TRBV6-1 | TGTGCCAGCAGCGCCTACAGGGATCACGAGCAGTACTTC | CASSAYRDHEQYF
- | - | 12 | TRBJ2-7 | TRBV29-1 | TGCAGCGTCGGAGACAGGTCCTACGAGCAGTACTTC | CSVGDRSYEQYF
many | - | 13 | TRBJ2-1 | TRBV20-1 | TGCAGTGCTAGAGATCCGGAATTGGATGAGCAGTTCTTC | CSARDPELDEQFF
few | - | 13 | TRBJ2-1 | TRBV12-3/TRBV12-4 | TGTGCCAGCAGTCCGCCGAACGCCGGTGAGCAGTTCTTC | CASSPPNAGEQFF
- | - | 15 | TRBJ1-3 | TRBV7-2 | TGTGCCAGCAGCTCCAAGGGGCCCTCTGGAAACACCATATATTTT | CASSSKGPSGNTIYF
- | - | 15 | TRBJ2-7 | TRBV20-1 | TGCAGTGCTAGAAGGCACGGGGGGCAGGACTACGAGCAGTACTTC | CSARRHGGQDYEQYF
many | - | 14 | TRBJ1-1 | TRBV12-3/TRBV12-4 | TGTGCCAGCAGTTTTCGGGGCGGAAACACTGAAGCTTTCTTT | CASSFRGGNTEAFF
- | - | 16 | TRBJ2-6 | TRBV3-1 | TGTGCCAGCAGCCAAGAAAGGGGCTCTGGGGCCAACGTCCTGACTTTC | CASSQERGSGANVLTF
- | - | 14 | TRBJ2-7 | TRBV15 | TGTGCCACCAGCGAATCTGGCAGGGTCAACGAGCAGTACTTC | CATSESGRVNEQYF
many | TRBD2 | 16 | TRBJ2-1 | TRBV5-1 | TGCGCCAGCAGCCTGATCTCTAGCGGGGGATACAATGAGCAGTTCTTC | CASSLISSGGYNEQFF
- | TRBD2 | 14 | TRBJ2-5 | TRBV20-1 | TGCAGTGCTAGCCTAGCGGGGTCCCAAGAGACCCAGTACTTC | CSASLAGSQETQYF
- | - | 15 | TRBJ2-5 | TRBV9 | TGTGCCAGCAGCGTTGAGGGAAACAGGCTAGGGAACCAGTACTTC | CASSVEGNRLGNQYF
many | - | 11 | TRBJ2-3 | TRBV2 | TGTGCCAGCGGGGTAACAGATACGCAGTATTTT | CASGVTDTQYF
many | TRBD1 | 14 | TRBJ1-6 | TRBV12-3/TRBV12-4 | TGTGCCAGCAGTTTGGGACAGGGGAATTCACCCCTCCACTTT | CASSLGQGNSPLHF
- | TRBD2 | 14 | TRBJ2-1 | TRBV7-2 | TGTGCCAGCAGCCAAAGACTAGCGGGAGGCCTCAAGTTCTTC | CASSQRLAGGLKFF
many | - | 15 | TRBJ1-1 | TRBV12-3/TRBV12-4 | TGTGCCAGCAGTCCCCGGGGGGGTTGGGGCACTGAAGCTTTCTTT | CASSPRGGWGTEAFF
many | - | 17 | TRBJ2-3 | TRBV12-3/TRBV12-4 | TGTGCCAGCAAGTTCCACGCCGGGGGAGGTAGCACAGATACGCAGTATTTT | CASKFHAGGGSTDTQYF
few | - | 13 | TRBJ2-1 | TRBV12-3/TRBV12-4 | TGTGCCAGCAAGAAGGCTAGTATCGGTGAGCAGTTCTTC | CASKKASIGEQFF
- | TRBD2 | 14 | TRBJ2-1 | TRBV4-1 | TGCGCCAGCCGAACTAGCGGGGCCTACAATGAGCAGTTCTTC | CASRTSGAYNEQFF
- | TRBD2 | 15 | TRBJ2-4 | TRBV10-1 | TGCGCCAGCAGTGCGGATAGAGCGGGGGTGGGCATTCAGTACTTC | CASSADRAGVGIQYF
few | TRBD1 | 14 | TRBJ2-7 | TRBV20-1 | TGCAGTGCTAGAGATTACCAGGGGGCCTACGAGCAGTACTTC | CSARDYQGAYEQYF
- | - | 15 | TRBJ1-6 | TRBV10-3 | TGTGCCATCAGTGAGTCTGAGACAGGAAATTCACCCCTCCACTTT | CAISESETGNSPLHF
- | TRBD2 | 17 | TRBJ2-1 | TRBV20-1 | TGCAGTGCTCTCGGACTTGCGGGGGGCAAATCCTACAATGAGCAGTTCTTC | CSALGLAGGKSYNEQFF
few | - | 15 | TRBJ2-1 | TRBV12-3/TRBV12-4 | TGTGCCAGCAGTACCCGAGGACCCTCTGGCCATGAGCAGTTCTTC | CASSTRGPSGHEQFF
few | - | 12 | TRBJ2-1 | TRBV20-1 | TGCAGTGCTCTCAACCACGGCGATGAGCAGTTCTTC | CSALNHGDEQFF
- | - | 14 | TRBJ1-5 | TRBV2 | TGTGCCAGCGGGCAGCGGCTTAGCAATCAGCCCCAGCATTTT | CASGQRLSNQPQHF
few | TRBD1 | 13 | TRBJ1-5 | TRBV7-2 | TGTGCCAGCAGCTTCGACAGGGAACAGCCCCAGCATTTT | CASSFDREQPQHF